This TCR beta chain was documented in a study of blood T cell repertoires in COVID-19 (dated by TCRdb to 2019 to 2021). Looking at the study overall: The collaborator samples originated in the United States, Italy and Spain and spanned the acute and convalescent phases of COVID-19. The material from the prospective study consisted of cDNA or gDNA derived from T cells, B-cell-depleted T cells, or PBMCs. Subjects who had been exposed to COVID-19, were actively infected with it, or had recovered from it provided the deeply sampled blood TCRbeta repertoires that made up the dataset. The samples were drawn from the first 160 participants of the ongoing ImmuneRACE study and from some 1,300 subjects provided by 6 global collaborators. The repertoires were made available in a free public database intended to serve as a resource for research on the immune response to SARS-CoV-2. Where HLA class I and class II types were available, the types were taken from metadata supplied by the sample provider, not from assay-based typing. A de-identified subject ID, COVID-19 status, age in years and sex were almost always included in the sample metadata. Paper-wide results and their limitations: Clinical and demographic metadata were provided uncurated, with the amount varying by source and participant.

One collaborating source in Seattle enrolled patients while the patients were actively infected and followed the patients over time throughout the course of disease. The collaborating institutions used their own protocols to collect whole blood in K2EDTA tubes. Collaborator samples were shipped for TCRbeta analysis as frozen whole blood, isolated PBMCs, or DNA extracted from either sample type. The table lists this clone with a few counts. This receptor's antigen is unknown. Per-nucleotide qualities are absent, and no much larger clonotype sits a single base away. TCRbeta CDR3 regions were amplified from genomic DNA using the immunoSEQ Assay, a bias-controlled multiplex PCR. Turning to the authors' computational methods: Within the assay, amplification of reference gene primers was used to estimate how many nucleated cells each sample contained. To quantify the absolute abundance of each unique TCRbeta CDR3 rearrangement, sequence reads were collapsed and filtered. For each sample, productive Simpson clonality was calculated as the square root of Simpson's diversity index over productive rearrangements. In its TCRdb copy, this immuneACCESS table keeps in-frame sequences only and misses some clones. Where compared with another copy, unresolved V genes explain less than half of these, and the others have no known cause. Clone size and the V and J calls come from that table; the DNA yielded D and trimming. For this sample the table gives approximately 100,000 clones, of which approximately 90% were detected only once. The ten largest clonotypes hold 3.5% to 5% of the sample.

The CDR3, cysteine through phenylalanine, is 13 amino acids long. Of all the DNA, just the CDR3 is kept, 39 bases in frame from base 1. Ends trimmed: V by 4 bases, J by 6 bases; bases unmatched to a gene: 2. CDR1 and CDR2 are drawn from the germline V gene: SGHNT, YENEEA. Recombination joined TRBV11-3 with TRBJ2-7, with 11 junctional bases fitting TRBD1. The sample consisted of peripheral blood. This receptor was identified in a human donor with COVID-19, enrolled during active disease. The donor label of this sample is uncertain. The DNA sequence is given as TGTGCCAGCAGCTCGGGACAGGGGGGCGAGCAGTACTTC. This sequence encodes CASSSGQGGEQYF.